This entry features one T cell receptor beta chain sequence. Its specificity is not known. This entry belongs to a study of shared clonotypes between healthy human individuals. Study details: Participating donors consisted of a couple of women and a few men aged 18 to 49.

Using immunoSEQ multiplex PCR, the repertoire was profiled, and TCRdb retains in-frame clones only, with some absent. The sample has over a million clones, roughly 96% seen once. Study conclusions and caveats: Some clonotypes were shared by all four sorted-subset donors, while others were not shared. The non-shared ones had lower generation probabilities than the shared ones. Blood was the sole source, and tissue repertoires probably differ. Naive subsets usually exceeded memory subsets in estimated richness.

Trimming removed 0 bases from V and 3 bases from J, with 12 bases in between. The CDR3 runs 15 residues. Per the germline V gene, CDR1 is MGHRA and CDR2 is YSYEKL. Sequenced: naive CD4+ T cells sorted from blood. Specified subset: CD45RA+ positively selected. V and J are TRBV4-1 and TRBJ2-7; the D is unclear. This TCR was recovered from a man between 25 and 39 years old in good health. CDR3 protein: CASSQDPLTGYEQYF. The CDR3 nucleotides read TGCGCCAGCAGCCAAGACCCCCTGACCGGCTACGAGCAGTACTTC.